This TCR beta chain appears in the sequencing data of a study of response to subunit inactivated influenza vaccine. TCRdb called the RT-PCR reads again in MiXCR, with one record for every CDR3 protein. The sample consists of 750,000 to 850,000 distinct CDR3 sequences, about 18% of them appearing once. The CDR3 sequence is 12 residues long. Germline V gene data show CDR1 as ENHRY and CDR2 as SYGVKD. Trimming took 8 bases from V and 7 from J; bases not matched to a gene: 5. V is TRBV10-3 and J is TRBJ1-2, with TRBD1 matching 9 bases. The sequencing used PBMCs from blood, collected 5 days after vaccination. This receptor was obtained from a man aged 50-60 years who received an inactivated influenza vaccine. This CDR3 reads CAIAGTGSGYTF. Here the CDR3 DNA reads TGTGCCATCGCCGGGACAGGGTCTGGCTACACCTTC.